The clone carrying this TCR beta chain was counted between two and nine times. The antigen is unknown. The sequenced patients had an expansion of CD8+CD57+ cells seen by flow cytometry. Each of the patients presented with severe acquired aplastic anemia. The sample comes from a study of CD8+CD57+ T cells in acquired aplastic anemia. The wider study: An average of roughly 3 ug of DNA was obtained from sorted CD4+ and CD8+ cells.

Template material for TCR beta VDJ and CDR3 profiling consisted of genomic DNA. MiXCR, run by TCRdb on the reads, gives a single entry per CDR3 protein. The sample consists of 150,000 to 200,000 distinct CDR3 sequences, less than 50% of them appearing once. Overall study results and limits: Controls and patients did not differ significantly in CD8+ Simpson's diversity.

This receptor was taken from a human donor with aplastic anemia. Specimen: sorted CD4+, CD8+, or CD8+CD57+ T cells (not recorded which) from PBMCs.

As DNA, the CDR3 is TGTGCCAGCAGTGAGAGGGAGGGTGGATCACCCCTCCACTTT. Protein: CASSEREGGSPLHF. The rearrangement uses TRBV6-4 and TRBJ1-6; no clear D. Trimming cost V 3 bases and J 10 bases, with 13 bases left between them. The CDR3 totals 14 residues. CDR1 is MRHNA and CDR2 is SNTAGT in the germline V gene.